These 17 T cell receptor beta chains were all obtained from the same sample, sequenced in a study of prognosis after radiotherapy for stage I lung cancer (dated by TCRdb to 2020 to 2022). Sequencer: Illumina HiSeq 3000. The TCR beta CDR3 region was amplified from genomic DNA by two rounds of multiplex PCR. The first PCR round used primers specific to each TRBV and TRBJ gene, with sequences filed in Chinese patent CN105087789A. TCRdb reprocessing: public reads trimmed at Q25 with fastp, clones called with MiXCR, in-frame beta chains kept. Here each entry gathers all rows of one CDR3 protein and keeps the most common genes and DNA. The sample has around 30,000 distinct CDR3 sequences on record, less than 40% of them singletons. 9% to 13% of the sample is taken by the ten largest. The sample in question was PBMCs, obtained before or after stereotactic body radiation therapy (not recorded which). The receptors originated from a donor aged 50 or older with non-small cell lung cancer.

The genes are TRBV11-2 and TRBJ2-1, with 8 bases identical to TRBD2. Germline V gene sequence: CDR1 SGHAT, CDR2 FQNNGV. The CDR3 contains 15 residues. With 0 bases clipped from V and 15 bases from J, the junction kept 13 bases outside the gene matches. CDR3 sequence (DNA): TGTGCCAGCAGCTTAGATCCGGGTCCACTAGCGGAGACGTTCTTC. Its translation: CASSLDPGPLAETFF.

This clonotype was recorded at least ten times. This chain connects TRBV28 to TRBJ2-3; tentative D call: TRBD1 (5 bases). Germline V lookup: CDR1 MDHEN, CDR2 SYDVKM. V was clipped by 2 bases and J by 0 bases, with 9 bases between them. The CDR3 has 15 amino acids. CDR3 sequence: CASSLDRGSTDTQYF. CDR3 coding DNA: TGTGCCAGCAGTTTAGACAGAGGTAGCACAGATACGCAGTATTTT.

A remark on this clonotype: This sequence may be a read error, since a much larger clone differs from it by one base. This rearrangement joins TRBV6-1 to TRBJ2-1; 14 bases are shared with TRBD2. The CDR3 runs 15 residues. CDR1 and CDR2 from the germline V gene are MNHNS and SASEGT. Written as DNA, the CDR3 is TGTGCCAGCACCCCGACTAGCGGGGGGGTGGGTGAGCATTTCTTC. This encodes CASTPTSGGVGEHFF.

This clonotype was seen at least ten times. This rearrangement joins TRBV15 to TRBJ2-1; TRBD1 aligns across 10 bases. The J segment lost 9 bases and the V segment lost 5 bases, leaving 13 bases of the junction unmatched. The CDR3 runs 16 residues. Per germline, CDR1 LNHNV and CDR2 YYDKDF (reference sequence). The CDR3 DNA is TGTGCCACCAGCGCCACCCGGGACAGGGGTTTTGTTGAGCAGTTCTTC. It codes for CATSATRDRGFVEQFF.

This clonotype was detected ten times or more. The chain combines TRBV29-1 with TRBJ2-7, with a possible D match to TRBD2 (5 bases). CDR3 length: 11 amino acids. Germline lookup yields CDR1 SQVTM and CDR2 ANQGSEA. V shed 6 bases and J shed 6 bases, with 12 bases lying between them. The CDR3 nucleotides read TGCAGCGTCGGGGTGGGCTCCGAGCAGTACTTC. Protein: CSVGVGSEQYF.

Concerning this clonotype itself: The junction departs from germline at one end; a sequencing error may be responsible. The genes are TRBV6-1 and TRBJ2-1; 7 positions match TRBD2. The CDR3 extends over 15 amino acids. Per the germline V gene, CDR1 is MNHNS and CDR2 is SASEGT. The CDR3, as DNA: TGTGCCAGCACCCCGACTAGAGGGAGGGTGGGTGAGAAGTTCTTC. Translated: CASTPTRGRVGEKFF.

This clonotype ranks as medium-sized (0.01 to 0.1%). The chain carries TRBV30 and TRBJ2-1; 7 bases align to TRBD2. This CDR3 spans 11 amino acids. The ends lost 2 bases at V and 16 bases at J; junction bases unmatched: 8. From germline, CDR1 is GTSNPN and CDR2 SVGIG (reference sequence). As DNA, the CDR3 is TGTGCCTGGAGTTCCGGGACTACCAAATTCTTC. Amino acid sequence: CAWSSGTTKFF.

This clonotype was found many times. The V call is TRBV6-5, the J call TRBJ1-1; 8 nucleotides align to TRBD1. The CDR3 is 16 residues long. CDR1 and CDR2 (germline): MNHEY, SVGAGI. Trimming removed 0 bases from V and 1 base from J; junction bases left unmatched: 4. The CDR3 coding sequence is TGTGCCAGCAGTTACTCCACAGGGGGTTCGAACACTGAAGCTTTCTTT. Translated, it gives CASSYSTGGSNTEAFF.

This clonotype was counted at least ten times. The CDR3 reads CASSQRDAFSGNTIYF. The CDR3 nucleotides are TGCGCCAGCAGCCAACGTGACGCTTTCTCTGGAAACACCATATATTTT. This chain connects TRBV4-1 to TRBJ1-3, with D hard to call. From germline, CDR1 is MGHRA and CDR2 YSYEKL. The CDR3 spans 16 residues. V was pared by 2 bases and J by 0 bases, with 11 bases between.

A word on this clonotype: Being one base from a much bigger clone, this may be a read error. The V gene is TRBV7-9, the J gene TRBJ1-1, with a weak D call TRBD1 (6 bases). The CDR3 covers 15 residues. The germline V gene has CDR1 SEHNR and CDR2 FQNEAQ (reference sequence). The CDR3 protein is CDSSFDEGGSFEAFF. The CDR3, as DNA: TGTGACAGCAGCTTTGATGAGGGGGGGAGTTTTGAAGCTTTCTTT. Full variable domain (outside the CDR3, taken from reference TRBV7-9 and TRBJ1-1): DTGVSQNPRHKITKRGQNVTFRCDPISEHNRLYWYRQTLGQGPEFLTYFQNEAQLEKSRLLSDRFSAERPKGSFSTLEIQRTEQGDSAMYLCDSSFDEGGSFEAFFGQGTRLTVV.

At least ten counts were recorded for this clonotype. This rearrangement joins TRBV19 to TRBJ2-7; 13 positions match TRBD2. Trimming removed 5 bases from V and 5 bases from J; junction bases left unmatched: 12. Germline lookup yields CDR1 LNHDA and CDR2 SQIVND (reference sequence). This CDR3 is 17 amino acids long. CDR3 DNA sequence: TGTGCCAGTAGTTCTCCCCCCGGGACTAGCGGGACCCACGAGCAGTACTTC. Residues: CASSSPPGTSGTHEQYF. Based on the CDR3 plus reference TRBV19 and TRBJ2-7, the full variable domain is DGGITQSPKYLFRKEGQNVTLSCEQNLNHDAMYWYRQDPGQGLRLIYYSQIVNDFQKGDIAEGYSVSREKKESFPLTVTSAQKNPTAFYLCASSSPPGTSGTHEQYFGPGTRLTVT.

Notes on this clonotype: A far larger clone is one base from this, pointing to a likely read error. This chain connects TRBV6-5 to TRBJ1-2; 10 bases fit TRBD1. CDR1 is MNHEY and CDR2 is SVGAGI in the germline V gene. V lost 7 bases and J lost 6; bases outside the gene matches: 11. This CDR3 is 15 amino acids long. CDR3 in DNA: TGTGCCAGCACTATGGGACAGGGGCTTTGGGATGGCTACACCTTC. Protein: CASTMGQGLWDGYTF.

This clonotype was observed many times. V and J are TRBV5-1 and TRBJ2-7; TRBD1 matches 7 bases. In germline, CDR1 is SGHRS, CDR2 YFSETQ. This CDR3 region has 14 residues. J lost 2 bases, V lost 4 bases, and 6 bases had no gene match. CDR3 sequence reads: CASSRTGDPYEQYF. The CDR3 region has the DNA TGCGCCAGCAGCCGCACAGGGGATCCCTACGAGCAGTACTTC.

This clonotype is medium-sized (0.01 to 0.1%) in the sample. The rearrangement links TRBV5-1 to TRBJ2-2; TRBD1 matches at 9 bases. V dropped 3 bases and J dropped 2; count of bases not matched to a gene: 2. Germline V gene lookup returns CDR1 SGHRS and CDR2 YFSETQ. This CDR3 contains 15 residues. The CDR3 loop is CASSSGQGNTGELFF. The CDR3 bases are TGCGCCAGCAGCTCGGGACAGGGAAACACCGGGGAGCTGTTTTTT.

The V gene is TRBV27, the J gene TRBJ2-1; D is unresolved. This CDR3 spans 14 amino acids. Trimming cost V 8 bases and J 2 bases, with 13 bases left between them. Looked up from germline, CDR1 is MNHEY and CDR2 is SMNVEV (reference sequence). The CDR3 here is CASQSISTYNEQFF. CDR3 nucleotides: TGTGCCAGCCAGAGTATTTCCACCTACAATGAGCAGTTCTTC.

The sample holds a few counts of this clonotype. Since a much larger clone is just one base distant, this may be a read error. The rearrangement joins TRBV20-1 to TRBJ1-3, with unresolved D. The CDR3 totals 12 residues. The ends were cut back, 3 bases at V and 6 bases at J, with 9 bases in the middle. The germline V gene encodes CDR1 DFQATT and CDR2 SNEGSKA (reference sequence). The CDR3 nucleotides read TGCAGTGCTAGTTTTCAGGTAAACACCATATATTTT. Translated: CSASFQVNTIYF.

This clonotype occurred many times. CDR3 loop: CASSLGQGFRQPQHF. The CDR3 coding sequence is TGTGCCAGCAGTTTGGGGCAGGGGTTTAGGCAGCCCCAGCATTTT. The chain links TRBV28 to TRBJ1-5; D is possibly TRBD1 (6 bases). V was shortened by 3 bases and J by 7 bases, with 16 bases between the two germline ends. This CDR3 has 15 residues. Germline assignment: CDR1 MDHEN and CDR2 SYDVKM.